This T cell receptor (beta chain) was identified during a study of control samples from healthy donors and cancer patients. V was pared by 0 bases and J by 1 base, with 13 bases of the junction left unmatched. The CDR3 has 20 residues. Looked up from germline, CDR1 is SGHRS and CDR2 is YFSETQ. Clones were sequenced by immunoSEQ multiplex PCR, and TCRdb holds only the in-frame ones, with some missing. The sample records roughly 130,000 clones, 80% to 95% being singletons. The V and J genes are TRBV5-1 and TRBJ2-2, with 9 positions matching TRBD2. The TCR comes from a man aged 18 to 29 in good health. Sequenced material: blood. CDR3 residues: CASSLGPILTSGLNTGELFF. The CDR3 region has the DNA TGCGCCAGCAGCTTGGGCCCTATTCTAACTAGCGGGTTGAACACCGGGGAGCTGTTTTTT.